The table lists the clone carrying this T cell receptor beta chain with many counts. This record comes from a study of T cells in Graves' hyperthyroidism and ophthalmopathy. The germline V gene encodes CDR1 SGHAT and CDR2 FQDESV (reference sequence). V lost 3 bases to trimming and J lost 4 bases, with 15 bases between them. The CDR3 extends over 15 amino acids. Amplification targeted TCR beta CDR3 regions from RNA transcripts. The TCR CDR3 was amplified in a first-round RT-PCR using the HTBI primer set. TCRdb used MiXCR to reprocess the multiplex PCR reads, holding one entry per CDR3 protein. The sample consists of 600,000 to 750,000 distinct CDR3 sequences, roughly 17% of them appearing once.

Sequencing input: blood. The clonotype was recovered from a man between 45 and 60 years old with Graves' hyperthyroidism. The genes are TRBV11-1 and TRBJ1-1; D unresolved. The CDR3: CASSFQLGGGTEAFF. The CDR3 nucleotides are TGTGCCAGCAGCTTCCAGTTGGGCGGCGGCACTGAAGCTTTCTTT.